The 26 T cell receptor beta chains given below trace back to one sample, sequenced in a study of T cells in Graves' hyperthyroidism and ophthalmopathy. Researchers took RNA transcripts and amplified the TCR beta CDR3 regions from them. Using the HTBI primer set, a first-round RT-PCR was run on the TCR CDR3. TCRdb reanalysed the multiplex PCR reads using MiXCR and keeps one entry per CDR3 protein. Here the sample spans over 450,000 distinct CDR3 sequences, approximately 17% being singletons. Sample: blood. The receptors originated from a woman between 18 and 29 years old with Graves' ophthalmopathy.

This clonotype was found a few times. The rearrangement uses TRBV7-9 and TRBJ2-7, with D possibly matching TRBD1 (6 bases). Trimming stripped 4 bases from V and 3 bases from J, with 10 bases between. CDR1 is SEHNR, CDR2 FQNEAQ, per germline (reference sequence). This CDR3 has 13 amino acids. The CDR3 nucleotides read TGTGCCAGCAGCTCACAACAGGGCTACGAGCAGTACTTC. Translation: CASSSQQGYEQYF.

In its sample, this clonotype was seen many times. The chain couples TRBV2 to TRBJ1-1, with D possibly matching TRBD1 (6 bases). Germline values: CDR1 SNHLY, CDR2 FYNNEI. The CDR3 is made up of 13 amino acids. Trimming left V 7 bases short and J 0 bases short, with 9 bases between. The chain's CDR3 is CASTGDMNTEAFF. As DNA, the CDR3 is TGTGCCAGCACCGGGGACATGAACACTGAAGCTTTCTTT.

This rearrangement joins TRBV12-3 or TRBV12-4 to TRBJ1-5, with a tentative D call TRBD1 (5 bases). The CDR3 spans 14 residues. With 5 bases removed from V and 6 bases from J, the gap between germline ends came to 14 bases. The CDR3 sequence: CASSPKRGGQPQHF. The CDR3 nucleotides read TGTGCCAGCAGTCCCAAAAGGGGAGGTCAGCCCCAGCATTTT.

In this sample, this clonotype turned up many times. The chain is built from TRBV28 and TRBJ2-7; D is tentatively TRBD1 or TRBD2 (5 bases each). Trimming pared 2 bases from V and 0 bases from J, leaving 23 bases between. Germline lookup yields CDR1 MDHEN and CDR2 SYDVKM. The CDR3 sequence is 19 residues long. CDR3 sequence reads: CASSLARDGVWGSSYEQYF. CDR3 coding DNA: TGTGCCAGCAGTTTAGCCCGGGACGGAGTTTGGGGCAGCTCCTACGAGCAGTACTTC.

This clonotype was seen at least ten times. The V gene is TRBV3-1, the J gene TRBJ2-1; 10 nucleotides match TRBD2. The CDR3 is made up of 17 amino acids. The V segment lost 1 base and the J segment 1 base; nucleotides outside the gene matches: 4. Germline CDR1 reads LGHDT; CDR2 reads YNNKEL (reference sequence). The CDR3 DNA reads TGTGCCAGCAGCCAAGGTTCACTAGCGGGGTCCTACAATGAGCAGTTCTTC. It yields the protein CASSQGSLAGSYNEQFF.

This rearrangement joins TRBV5-4 to TRBJ1-1; 7 bases align to TRBD1. The CDR3 totals 15 residues. CDR1 is SGHNT, CDR2 YYREEE, per germline (reference sequence). V shed 3 bases, J shed 3 bases, and the junction held 8 bases outside the gene matches. The CDR3 nucleotides read TGTGCCAGCAGCTCCGCGACCAGGGGGGACACTGAAGCTTTCTTT. Amino acid sequence: CASSSATRGDTEAFF.

The gene calls are TRBV30 and TRBJ1-4; D uncertain. The CDR3 is 14 residues long. The ends were cut back, 3 bases at V and 0 bases at J, with 8 bases in the middle. CDR1 is GTSNPN and CDR2 is SVGIG in the germline V gene (reference sequence). The CDR3 spells CAWSPTTTNEKLFF. CDR3 in DNA: TGTGCCTGGAGCCCAACCACAACTAATGAAAAACTGTTTTTT.

The CDR3 nucleotides read TGTGCCAGCAGCTCACTCCCTATGACAGGGGAGAATGAAAAACTGTTTTTT. As protein: CASSSLPMTGENEKLFF. This chain links TRBV7-9 with TRBJ1-4; 8 positions agree with TRBD1. CDR3 length equals 17 residues. CDR1 SEHNR and CDR2 FQNEAQ come from the germline V gene (reference sequence). The V segment lost 4 bases and the J segment 5 bases; nucleotides outside the gene matches: 12.

The chain carries TRBV20-1 and TRBJ1-6; D is unclear. The CDR3 totals 15 residues. Germline V gene sequence: CDR1 DFQATT, CDR2 SNEGSKA (reference sequence). V lost 2 bases, J lost 5 bases, and 13 bases lay in between. The chain's CDR3 is CSARTKAGNNSPLHF. CDR3 nucleotides: TGCAGTGCTAGAACCAAGGCCGGGAATAATTCACCCCTCCACTTT.

At least ten counts were recorded for this clonotype. The chain combines TRBV7-3 with TRBJ1-1; D is unclear. Trimming shortened V by 4 bases and J by 5 bases, and 11 bases separated the two germline ends. CDR3 length equals 13 residues. CDR1 is SGHTA, CDR2 FQGTGA, per germline. The CDR3 region is CASSSQSRTEAFF. In DNA form, the CDR3 reads TGTGCCAGCAGCTCACAGAGTAGGACTGAAGCTTTCTTT.

This clonotype was counted at least ten times. Written as DNA, the CDR3 is TGTGCCAGCAGTTCCCCGGGGAGTAACAATGAGCAGTTCTTC. Amino acid sequence: CASSSPGSNNEQFF. The chain has TRBV12-3 or TRBV12-4 and TRBJ2-1; a possible D gene is TRBD2 (5 bases). Trimming took off 4 bases at V and 5 bases at J, with 12 bases between the two ends. This CDR3 spans 14 amino acids.

The chain couples TRBV12-3 or TRBV12-4 to TRBJ2-2, with TRBD1 matching over 7 bases. V was clipped by 5 bases and J by 2 bases; unmatched bases: 8. The CDR3 covers 16 residues. CDR3 in amino acids: CASSLTGTANTGELFF. The CDR3 DNA is TGTGCCAGCAGTCTTACCGGGACAGCTAACACCGGGGAGCTGTTTTTT.

This clonotype was picked up many times. The V and J genes are TRBV7-3 and TRBJ2-7; no clear D gene. The CDR3 contains 12 residues. Germline values: CDR1 SGHTA, CDR2 FQGTGA. V was shortened by 0 bases and J by 6 bases, with 6 bases between the two germline ends. The CDR3 DNA is TGTGCCAGCAGCTTAACGGGCACCGAGCAGTACTTC. It encodes CASSLTGTEQYF.

This clonotype was seen at least ten times. The J gene is TRBJ2-3, the V gene TRBV5-1; 8 bases map to TRBD2. From germline, CDR1 is SGHRS and CDR2 YFSETQ. The V and J ends lost 8 bases and 2 bases, in that order; junction bases with no gene match: 10. This CDR3 is 15 amino acids long. The CDR3 DNA follows: TGCGCCAGTCTCCCTAGCGGGCATCCCACAGATACGCAGTATTTT. Its protein is CASLPSGHPTDTQYF.

As regards this clonotype: A much larger clone lies one base from this, so it may be a read error. The rearrangement uses TRBV20-1 and TRBJ1-6; D unclear. The CDR3 runs to 13 residues. Germline V gene data show CDR1 as DFQATT and CDR2 as SNEGSKA (reference sequence). Trimming shortened V by 5 bases and J by 6 bases, and 11 bases separated the two germline ends. The CDR3 DNA reads as TGCAGTGCTCATCCGGCGACTAATTCACCCCTCCACTTT. Amino acids: CSAHPATNSPLHF.

This clonotype appeared many times. The V and J genes are TRBV20-1 and TRBJ1-2; D not resolved. Deletions cut 5 bases from V and 1 base from J, with 17 bases between. In germline, CDR1 is DFQATT, CDR2 SNEGSKA (reference sequence). The CDR3 is made up of 15 amino acids. CDR3 region: CSAHHPDINNYGYTF. The DNA for the CDR3 is TGCAGTGCTCACCATCCTGACATAAATAACTATGGCTACACCTTC.

This clonotype was counted at least ten times. The rearrangement links TRBV7-2 to TRBJ2-7, with TRBD2 matching over 9 bases. The V and J ends lost 4 bases and 7 bases, in that order; junction bases with no gene match: 11. The germline gives CDR1 SGHTA, CDR2 FQGNSA. The CDR3 runs 15 residues. The CDR3 region is CASSSPSGTDWEQYF. In nucleotides, the CDR3 is TGTGCCAGCAGCTCGCCTAGCGGGACCGACTGGGAGCAGTACTTC.

This chain uses TRBV29-1 with TRBJ2-5, with 9 bases lining up with TRBD1. V lost 0 bases and J lost 3; bases outside the gene matches: 5. The CDR3 sequence is 15 residues long. Germline V CDR1 and CDR2: SQVTM, ANQGSEA. This CDR3 reads CSVEDLGTGKETQYF. The DNA of the CDR3 is TGCAGCGTTGAAGACCTAGGGACAGGGAAAGAGACCCAGTACTTC.

The V gene is TRBV7-2, the J gene TRBJ1-1; D gene unclear. V was trimmed by 2 bases and J by 2 bases, leaving 9 bases between them. Germline CDR1 is SGHTA and CDR2 is FQGNSA. The CDR3 extends over 14 amino acids. CDR3 amino acids: CASSLLTSNTEAFF. In DNA form, the CDR3 reads TGTGCCAGCAGCTTACTCACCTCCAACACTGAAGCTTTCTTT.

This chain joins TRBV30 and TRBJ1-2; D not certain. V dropped 0 bases and J dropped 2 bases, with 10 bases sitting between them. The V gene's germline CDR1 is GTSNPN and CDR2 SVGIG (reference sequence). CDR3 length: 14 residues. The CDR3 DNA follows: TGTGCCTGGAGTGTACAACTGCCGAACTATGGCTACACCTTC. Residues: CAWSVQLPNYGYTF.

In this sample, this clonotype turned up many times. The rearrangement links TRBV6-1 to TRBJ1-1; unclear D gene. This CDR3 contains 13 residues. Germline loops: CDR1 MNHNS, CDR2 SASEGT. V was clipped by 6 bases and J by 3 bases, with 11 bases between them. Written as DNA, the CDR3 is TGTGCCAGCAGCCAAGCTTGGGACACTGAAGCTTTCTTT. It is translated as CASSQAWDTEAFF.

This clonotype appeared many times. The chain couples TRBV5-1 to TRBJ2-1; 13 bases are a match to TRBD2. CDR3 length: 17 residues. Germline V lookup: CDR1 SGHRS, CDR2 YFSETQ. J lost 8 bases, V lost 4 bases, and 12 bases had no gene match. CDR3 bases: TGCGCCAGCAGCCCCCGAGGTCCCGGACTAGCGGGAGATGAGCAGTTCTTC. Its translation: CASSPRGPGLAGDEQFF. Using reference TRBV5-1 and TRBJ2-1 for the parts outside the CDR3, the full variable domain is KAGVTQTPRYLIKTRGQQVTLSCSPISGHRSVSWYQQTPGQGLQFLFEYFSETQRNKGNFPGRFSGRQFSNSRSEMNVSTLELGDSALYLCASSPRGPGLAGDEQFFGPGTRLTVL.

The J gene is TRBJ1-4, the V gene TRBV19, with TRBD1 identical over 10 bases. The ends lost 5 bases at V and 5 bases at J; junction bases unmatched: 8. The germline gives CDR1 LNHDA, CDR2 SQIVND (reference sequence). This CDR3 has 16 residues. The CDR3: CASSPHPGQGNEKLFF. The DNA for the CDR3 is TGTGCCAGTAGTCCGCATCCGGGACAGGGGAATGAAAAACTGTTTTTT.

This clonotype was seen ten or more times. The V and J genes are TRBV28 and TRBJ2-3, with TRBD2 matching over 10 bases. Looked up from germline, CDR1 is MDHEN and CDR2 is SYDVKM. With V trimmed by 3 bases and J by 8 bases, 23 bases remained unmatched. CDR3 length: 20 residues. CDR3: CASSLIHQRGGLPSLATQYF. CDR3 coding DNA: TGTGCCAGCAGTTTGATCCACCAGCGGGGGGGCCTACCTTCCTTAGCTACGCAGTATTTT.

The sample holds a few counts of this clonotype. The chain has TRBV7-9 and TRBJ1-2; 7 bases align to TRBD1. V lost 7 bases and J lost 1; bases outside the gene matches: 12. The germline V gene has CDR1 SEHNR and CDR2 FQNEAQ (reference sequence). This CDR3 spans 16 amino acids. CDR3 sequence: CASTRTRDRDNYGYTF. Here the CDR3 DNA reads TGTGCCAGCACAAGGACCCGGGACAGAGATAACTATGGCTACACCTTC.

The table lists this clonotype with many counts. This chain joins TRBV28 and TRBJ1-6; D gene unclear. Germline lookup yields CDR1 MDHEN and CDR2 SYDVKM. V lost 6 bases, J lost 7 bases, and 7 bases lay in between. This CDR3 comprises 12 residues. CDR3 in DNA: TGTGCCAGCAGCCAACGAAATTCACCCCTCCACTTT. As protein: CASSQRNSPLHF.